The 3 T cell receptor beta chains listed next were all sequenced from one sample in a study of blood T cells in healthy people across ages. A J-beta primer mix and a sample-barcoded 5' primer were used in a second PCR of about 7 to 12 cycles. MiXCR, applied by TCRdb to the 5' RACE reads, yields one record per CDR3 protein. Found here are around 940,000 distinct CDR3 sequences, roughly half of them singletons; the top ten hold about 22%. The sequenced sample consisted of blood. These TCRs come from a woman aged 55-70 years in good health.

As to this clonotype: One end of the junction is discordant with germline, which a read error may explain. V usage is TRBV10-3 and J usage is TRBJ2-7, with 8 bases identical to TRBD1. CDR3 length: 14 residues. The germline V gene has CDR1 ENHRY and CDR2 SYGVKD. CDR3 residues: CTISESRTGNEQYF. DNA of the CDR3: TGTACCATCAGTGAGTCGAGGACAGGGAACGAGCAGTACTTC.

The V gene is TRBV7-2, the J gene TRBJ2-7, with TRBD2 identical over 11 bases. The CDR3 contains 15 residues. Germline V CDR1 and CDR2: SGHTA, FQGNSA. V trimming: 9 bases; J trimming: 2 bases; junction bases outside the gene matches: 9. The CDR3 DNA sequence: TGTGCCAGAAGCCCAAGACTAGCGGGGCCCTACGAGCAGTACTTC. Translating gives CARSPRLAGPYEQYF.

CDR3 region: CASSFLGGQPQHF. CDR3 bases: TGTGCCAGCAGTTTTTTGGGGGGCCAGCCCCAGCATTTT. V is TRBV28 and J is TRBJ1-5; D is perhaps TRBD1 (6 bases). The CDR3 runs to 13 residues. Deletions cut 3 bases from V and 7 bases from J, with 10 bases between. In germline, CDR1 is MDHEN, CDR2 SYDVKM.